This T cell receptor (beta chain) derives from a study of blood T cells in healthy people across ages. CDR1 is MNHEY and CDR2 is SMNVEV in the germline V gene (reference sequence). The V end lost 6 bases, the J end lost 1 base, and 14 bases lay between the germline ends. The CDR3 is 15 residues long. A second PCR, run for roughly 6 to 11 cycles, used a sample-barcoded 5' primer plus a J-beta primer mix. In TCRdb, the 5' RACE reads were re-called with MiXCR into one record per CDR3 protein. Of 650,000 to 1,000,000 distinct CDR3 sequences in the sample, roughly 40% were seen once. The V call is TRBV27, the J call TRBJ2-3; D may be TRBD1 or TRBD2 (5 bases each). Sequencing input: blood. This clonotype originated in a man aged 18 to 29 in good health. CDR3 in DNA: TGTGCCAGCAGCCCGGGACCGCGAGGCACAGATACGCAGTATTTT. This codes for CASSPGPRGTDTQYF.